The clone carrying this TCR beta chain was detected a few times. The antigen remains unidentified. The draw of peripheral blood yielded roughly 9.1 milliliters from each donor. A second PCR of roughly 7 to 11 cycles used a sample-barcoded 5' primer and a J-beta primer mix. Each CDR3 protein gets one entry after TCRdb re-called the 5' RACE reads with MiXCR. The sample lists about 1.5 million distinct CDR3 sequences, about 45% occurring once. These data belong to a study of blood T cells in healthy people across ages. Study in general: The template switching approach captured approximately one barcoded beta molecule for every two T cells. Study-level findings and limits: Older age coincided with a roughly linear decline in TCR beta diversity per million T cells. Both naive CD4+ cell counts and diversity were greater in long-lived donors than in aged donors.

Germline assignment: CDR1 SNHLY and CDR2 FYNNEI. This CDR3 spans 12 amino acids. Sample: blood. The receptor comes from a woman aged 18-29 years in good health. The chain joins TRBV2 to TRBJ1-2; 7 bases align to TRBD1. The CDR3 loop is CATGQLNYGYTF. In DNA, the CDR3 is TGTGCGACGGGACAGCTTAACTATGGCTACACCTTC.